Detailed here is one T cell receptor (beta chain). Its antigen remains unidentified. The data derive from a study of cytomegalovirus exposure and HLA in healthy donors. Overall study findings and caveats: On later analysis, the bulk of CMV-associated TCR beta chains appeared to be HLA-restricted.

The PCR had 60 Vbeta and 13 Jbeta primers. Clones were read by immunoSEQ multiplex PCR, and TCRdb kept only the in-frame ones, dropping some. The data contain about 160,000 clones, 78% of them singletons. The donors (healthy individuals) were bone marrow donors. The sequenced sample was PBMCs. The sequence came from a woman between 40 and 55 years old in good health and CMV-seronegative.

CDR3 sequence: CASRPGGGAYNEQFF. CDR3 nucleotide sequence: TGTGCCAGCAGACCAGGGGGTGGGGCCTACAATGAGCAGTTCTTC. The rearrangement links TRBV7-9 to TRBJ2-1, with TRBD1 identical over 7 bases. V gave up 6 bases and J gave up 2 bases; unmatched junction bases: 7. This CDR3 spans 15 amino acids. Per the germline V gene, CDR1 is SEHNR and CDR2 is FQNEAQ (reference sequence).